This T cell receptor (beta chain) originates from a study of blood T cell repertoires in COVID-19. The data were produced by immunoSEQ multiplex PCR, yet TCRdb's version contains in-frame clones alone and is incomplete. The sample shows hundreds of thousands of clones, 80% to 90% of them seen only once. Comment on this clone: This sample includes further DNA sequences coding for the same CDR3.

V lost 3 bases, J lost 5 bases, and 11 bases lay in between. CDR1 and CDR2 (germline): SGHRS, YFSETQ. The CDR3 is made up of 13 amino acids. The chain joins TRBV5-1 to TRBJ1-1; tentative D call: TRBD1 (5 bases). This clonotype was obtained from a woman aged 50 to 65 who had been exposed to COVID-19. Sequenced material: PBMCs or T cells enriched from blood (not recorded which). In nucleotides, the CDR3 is TGCGCCAGCAGCTCCCAGGGCGGAACTGAAGCTTTCTTT. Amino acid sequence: CASSSQGGTEAFF.